This TCR beta chain was recovered during a study of cytomegalovirus exposure and HLA in healthy donors. The study's findings and limits: The study put some 150 TCR beta chains on its list as cytomegalovirus-associated.

PCR was performed using 60 Vbeta and 13 Jbeta primers. Some clones are missing from TCRdb's copy, which holds only in-frame ones; the method was immunoSEQ multiplex PCR. The table shows approximately 92,000 clones, with about four fifths occurring only once. On this clone itself: Its antigen is undetermined.

Germline V lookup: CDR1 SGDLS, CDR2 YYNGEE. Trimming cost V 2 bases and J 2 bases, with 14 bases left between them. This CDR3 has 15 amino acids. The sample taken for sequencing was PBMCs. The chain couples TRBV9 to TRBJ2-7; D call uncertain. The clonotype was recovered from a woman in her sixties or seventies in good health and CMV-seropositive. The CDR3 nucleotides are TGTGCCAGCAGCGTTGGCCTACAGACCACCTACGAGCAGTACTTC. Its translation: CASSVGLQTTYEQYF.